This entry lists 14 T cell receptor beta chains sequenced from one sample in a study of breast tumors, draining lymph nodes, adjacent tissues (dated by TCRdb to 2015 to 2016). The library relied on multiplex PCR. TCRdb records Illumina HiSeq 2000 as the sequencer. Clones were called with MiXCR by TCRdb after fastp trimmed the public reads at Q25, and only in-frame beta chains were retained. Every CDR3 protein is listed once, alongside the most common genes and DNA of its rows. The sample yields 180,000 or so distinct CDR3 sequences; 25% to 40% were counted once. Over 4% of the sample belongs to the ten largest clones. Lymph node samples were obtained from the axillary draining lymph nodes of breast cancer patients. Sequencing used axillary lymph node tissue. These TCRs come from a female donor with breast cancer. Some clones in this sample may be carry-over from other donors' samples.

In its sample, this clonotype was seen many times. The chain links TRBV7-8 to TRBJ1-4; 7 positions match TRBD1. Germline V gene sequence: CDR1 SGHVS, CDR2 FQNEAQ. The CDR3 length is 13 residues. Unmatched junction bases numbered 10, after V lost 8 bases and J lost 10 bases. The CDR3 DNA follows: TGTGCCAGCCGACAGGGACTCCCTGGAAAACTGTTTTTT. Its protein is CASRQGLPGKLFF. Looking up the rest from reference TRBV7-8 and TRBJ1-4 gives the full variable domain: GAGVSQSPRYKVAKRGQDVALRCDPISGHVSLFWYQQALGQGPEFLTYFQNEAQLDKSGLPSDRFFAERPEGSVSTLKIQRTQQEDSAVYLCASRQGLPGKLFFGSGTQLSVL.

Ten or more counts support this clonotype. The chain employs TRBV6-1 and TRBJ1-5, with a weak D call TRBD1 (5 bases). The CDR3 contains 13 residues. The ends were cut back, 3 bases at V and 11 bases at J, with 14 bases in the middle. Germline CDR1 reads MNHNS; CDR2 reads SASEGT. In DNA form, the CDR3 reads TGTGCCAGCAGTGATCCAGCTCCGGGGGCCCAGCATTTT. The encoded protein is CASSDPAPGAQHF.

This clonotype was seen repeatedly, ten times or more. The chain uses TRBV27 and TRBJ2-6; D is undetermined. The CDR3 consists of 13 residues. V was cut by 5 bases and J by 1 base, with 3 bases left in between. Germline assignment: CDR1 MNHEY and CDR2 SMNVEV (reference sequence). CDR3 sequence (DNA): TGTGCCAGCAGTCCTTCTGGGGCCAACGTCCTGACTTTC. Its protein is CASSPSGANVLTF.

This chain connects TRBV6-7 to TRBJ2-2; 7 bases line up with TRBD1. TRBV6-7 carries the ORF label, with uncertain function. This CDR3 region has 23 residues. V lost 5 bases to trimming and J lost 2 bases; unmatched junction nucleotides: 29. CDR3 amino acids: CASSHPRILRDSSNSENTGELFF. CDR3 DNA sequence: TGTGCCAGCAGTCACCCCCGAATTCTACGGGACAGCTCCAACTCGGAAAACACCGGGGAGCTGTTTTTT.

This clonotype was detected many times. The chain links TRBV18 to TRBJ2-1; D not resolved. Looked up from germline, CDR1 is KGHSH and CDR2 is LQKENI. The CDR3 extends over 15 amino acids. V lost 2 bases and J lost 5, with 13 bases in between. CDR3 loop: CASSPRTAGHNEQFF. The CDR3, as DNA: TGTGCCAGCTCACCAAGGACGGCTGGCCACAATGAGCAGTTCTTC.

As concerns this clonotype: Just one base apart from a much larger clone, this may be a read error. The rearrangement uses TRBV20-1 and TRBJ2-7; tentative D call: TRBD1 (5 bases). The CDR3 runs 15 residues. V lost 3 bases to trimming and J lost 2 bases, with 17 bases between them. Germline CDR1 and CDR2: DFQATT and SNEGSKA (reference sequence). This chain's CDR3 is CSASAYGQTTYEQYF. The CDR3 DNA follows: TGCAGTGCTAGTGCGTACGGACAAACGACCTACGAGCAGTACTTC.

This clonotype was counted many times. This rearrangement joins TRBV7-8 to TRBJ2-7, with a possible D match to TRBD2 (5 bases). V lost 5 bases, J lost 5 bases, and 19 bases lay in between. The CDR3 has 15 residues. Germline V lookup: CDR1 SGHVS, CDR2 FQNEAQ. The CDR3, as DNA: TGTGCCAGCAGCCCATCGAGGGTAGCTCCCCACGAGCAGTACTTC. It encodes CASSPSRVAPHEQYF.

Ten or more counts support this clonotype. The J gene is TRBJ2-7, the V gene TRBV5-1; tentative D call: TRBD2 (6 bases). The CDR3 extends over 14 amino acids. Per the germline V gene, CDR1 is SGHRS and CDR2 is YFSETQ. V dropped 2 bases and J dropped 6 bases, with 15 bases sitting between them. The CDR3 is CASSLWEDRGEQYF. For the CDR3, the DNA is TGCGCCAGCAGCTTATGGGAGGACCGGGGCGAGCAGTACTTC.

In this sample, this clonotype turned up many times. The rearrangement links TRBV29-1 to TRBJ1-5; D unclear. V gave up 4 bases and J gave up 2 bases, with 9 bases separating them. The V gene's germline CDR1 is SQVTM and CDR2 ANQGSEA. The CDR3 totals 13 residues. For the CDR3, the DNA is TGCAGCGTTGCTTTGGGAGGCAATCAGCCCCAGCATTTT. Its protein product is CSVALGGNQPQHF.

As concerns this clonotype: A much larger clonotype is one base distant, so this may be a read error. V is TRBV6-1 and J is TRBJ1-6; D is possibly TRBD1 (5 bases). This CDR3 contains 13 residues. Germline CDR1 and CDR2: MNHNS and SASEGT. V lost 6 bases to trimming and J lost 12 bases, with 15 bases between them. The CDR3 protein is CASRRGEGLPLHF. The CDR3, as DNA: TGTGCCAGCAGACGGGGGGAAGGACTACCCCTCCACTTT.

The gene calls are TRBV5-8 and TRBJ2-1; D is perhaps TRBD2 (5 bases). Germline CDR1 is SGHTS and CDR2 is YDEGEE. Trimming stripped 0 bases from V and 0 bases from J, with 10 bases between. The length of the CDR3 is 16 residues. CDR3 DNA sequence: TGTGCCAGCAGCTTGGGAGCGGCGTTCTCCTACAATGAGCAGTTCTTC. This codes for CASSLGAAFSYNEQFF.

This clonotype was recorded many times. The chain combines TRBV20-1 with TRBJ2-1; 9 positions match TRBD2. CDR1 and CDR2 (germline): DFQATT, SNEGSKA (reference sequence). The CDR3 runs 13 residues. V gave up 6 bases and J gave up 10 bases; unmatched junction bases: 10. The CDR3 reads CSALGWTSAEQFF. CDR3 coding DNA: TGCAGTGCCCTAGGGTGGACTAGCGCCGAGCAGTTCTTC.

This clonotype was counted ten times or more. The chain couples TRBV6-6 to TRBJ1-2; no clear D gene. The germline V and J ends were trimmed by 7 bases and 4 bases, with 16 bases remaining between them. CDR3 length: 14 residues. Germline loops: CDR1 MNHNY, CDR2 SVGAGI (reference sequence). The CDR3 is CASNIGSGPYGYTF. The CDR3 DNA follows: TGTGCCAGCAACATAGGGAGTGGCCCCTATGGCTACACCTTC.

This clonotype was seen ten or more times. The V gene is TRBV4-3, the J gene TRBJ2-3, with 7 bases that match TRBD2. The junction had 5 bases not matched to a gene; V was cut back by 4 bases and J by 1 base. Germline values: CDR1 LGHNA, CDR2 YSLEER. The CDR3 has 15 residues. CDR3: CASSPSTSGTDTQYF. In DNA, the CDR3 is TGCGCCAGCAGCCCTTCTACTAGCGGCACAGATACGCAGTATTTT.